Following are 8 T cell receptor beta chains from one sample sequenced in a study of vaccination and CD4 T cells after COVID-19. Sample treatment: roughly 11-day PBMC culture with coronavirus spike peptide pools or control peptides (ViraFEST assay). An Oncomine TCR Beta short-read assay was used to sequence the DNA from cultured CD4+ T cells. One entry per CDR3 protein results from TCRdb running MiXCR on the PCR reads. Of roughly 12,000 distinct CDR3 sequences in the sample, 44% are singletons; the top ten hold more than 15%. Antigen specificity for these receptors is unknown. Sequenced material: cultured CD4+ T cells from blood. These receptors originate from a human donor with COVID-19.

The chain has TRBV20-1 and TRBJ2-2; D assignment may be TRBD1 or TRBD2 (6 bases each). Germline values: CDR1 DFQATT, CDR2 SNEGSKA (reference sequence). The CDR3 totals 16 residues. With 2 bases removed from V and 1 base from J, the gap between germline ends came to 14 bases. The CDR3 DNA sequence: TGCAGTGCTAGAACCGGGGGCGTATTGAACACCGGGGAGCTGTTTTTT. As protein: CSARTGGVLNTGELFF.

This sequence joins TRBV6-5 and TRBJ1-2; 9 bases line up with TRBD1. Germline V lookup: CDR1 MNHEY, CDR2 SVGAGI. V lost 1 base and J lost 8; bases outside the gene matches: 5. CDR3 length: 14 residues. CDR3 amino acids: CASSYFRTGDGYTF. DNA of the CDR3: TGTGCCAGCAGTTACTTTCGGACAGGGGACGGCTACACCTTC.

The chain is built from TRBV5-4 and TRBJ2-5; D call uncertain. The length of the CDR3 is 13 residues. Germline V gene lookup returns CDR1 SGHNT and CDR2 YYREEE (reference sequence). The V and J ends lost 0 bases and 7 bases respectively, with 10 bases between them. This CDR3 reads CASSLEDRGTQYF. CDR3 bases: TGTGCCAGCAGCTTGGAGGATAGAGGGACCCAGTACTTC.

This chain connects TRBV7-9 to TRBJ1-2, with D perhaps TRBD1 (6 bases). Per the germline V gene, CDR1 is SEHNR and CDR2 is FQNEAQ (reference sequence). Trimming removed 5 bases at V and 9 bases at J, with 19 bases between. CDR3 length: 14 amino acids. This CDR3 is CASSGGAAGGSYTF. The CDR3 DNA reads as TGTGCCAGCAGCGGGGGGGCGGCAGGAGGAAGCTACACCTTC.

Here the CDR3 DNA reads TGTGCCAGCAGCCCTGACAGGGGGCACACTGAAGCTTTCTTT. This translates into CASSPDRGHTEAFF. The V call is TRBV7-9, the J call TRBJ1-1; 10 bases agree with TRBD1. In germline, CDR1 is SEHNR, CDR2 FQNEAQ (reference sequence). With V trimmed by 5 bases and J by 3 bases, 3 bases remained unmatched. The CDR3 sequence is 14 residues long.

The chain uses TRBV6-1 and TRBJ1-2; TRBD1 agrees at 10 bases. Germline V gene sequence: CDR1 MNHNS, CDR2 SASEGT. J lost 3 bases, V lost 11 bases, and 0 bases had no gene match. The CDR3 is made up of 11 amino acids. The CDR3 protein is CAGQGDYGYTF. CDR3 sequence (DNA): TGTGCCGGACAGGGGGACTATGGCTACACCTTC.

The chain carries TRBV7-2 and TRBJ2-7; 8 bases line up with TRBD1. Germline CDR1 is SGHTA and CDR2 is FQGNSA. The CDR3 is 14 residues long. The junction had 5 bases not matched to a gene; V was cut back by 5 bases and J by 2 bases. The CDR3, as DNA: TGTGCCAGCAGCGGACAGGGCCAAGCCTACGAGCAGTACTTC. Translating gives CASSGQGQAYEQYF. Full variable domain (outside the CDR3, taken from reference TRBV7-2 and TRBJ2-7): GAGVSQSPSNKVTEKGKDVELRCDPISGHTALYWYRQSLGQGLEFLIYFQGNSAPDKSGLPSDRFSAERTGGSVSTLTIQRTQQEDSAVYLCASSGQGQAYEQYFGPGTRLTVT.

This clonotype has just a few counts. The V and J genes are TRBV19 and TRBJ2-5; D is perhaps TRBD1 (5 bases). The CDR3 contains 12 residues. Germline V CDR1 and CDR2: LNHDA, SQIVND (reference sequence). V lost 6 bases, J lost 5 bases, and 10 bases lay in between. CDR3: CASRQAGETQYF. DNA of the CDR3: TGTGCCAGTAGACAGGCCGGGGAGACCCAGTACTTC. Drawing the rest from reference TRBV19 and TRBJ2-5, the complete variable domain is DGGITQSPKYLFRKEGQNVTLSCEQNLNHDAMYWYRQDPGQGLRLIYYSQIVNDFQKGDIAEGYSVSREKKESFPLTVTSAQKNPTAFYLCASRQAGETQYFGPGTRLLVL.